These 30 T cell receptor beta chains were sequenced from one sample in a study of CD8+ T cells in alopecia areata. In each case, RNA was isolated and then reverse transcribed into cDNA as the sequencing template. Assay: immunoSEQ multiplex PCR; the TCRdb copy retains only in-frame clones and omits some. The sample lists about 180,000 clones; about 53% were seen once. Treatment denoted: oral pan-JAK inhibitor, 5-10 mg twice daily. This specimen consisted of CD8+ T cells sorted from blood, obtained at week 24, from a patient treated with tofacitinib. The origin of the receptors is a human donor with alopecia areata.

This sequence joins TRBV16 and TRBJ1-2; D unresolved. Per the germline V gene, CDR1 is KGHSY and CDR2 is FQNENV. Trimming stripped 4 bases from V and 1 base from J, with 10 bases between. This CDR3 comprises 14 residues. In DNA form, the CDR3 reads TGTGCCAGCAGCCCCAGCCACAATAACTATGGCTACACCTTC. Encoded protein: CASSPSHNNYGYTF.

The chain recombines TRBV4-2 with TRBJ1-1; a weak D match, TRBD1 (6 bases). The germline V and J ends were trimmed by 5 bases and 0 bases, with 13 bases remaining between them. This CDR3 comprises 15 residues. Germline V CDR1 and CDR2: LGHNA, YNFKEQ. The DNA for the CDR3 is TGTGCCAGCAGCGAATCTACAGGGATGAACACTGAAGCTTTCTTT. Amino acids: CASSESTGMNTEAFF.

The rearrangement joins TRBV11-2 to TRBJ1-2; no definite D call. The V end lost 5 bases, the J end lost 4 bases, and 17 bases lay between the germline ends. CDR1 is SGHAT, CDR2 FQNNGV, per germline. This CDR3 comprises 15 residues. Written as DNA, the CDR3 is TGTGCCAGCAGCCCCGGGGAAAATCTTATCTATGGCTACACCTTC. Its protein product is CASSPGENLIYGYTF. Based on the CDR3 plus reference TRBV11-2 and TRBJ1-2, the full variable domain is EAGVAQSPRYKIIEKRQSVAFWCNPISGHATLYWYQQILGQGPKLLIQFQNNGVVDDSQLPKDRFSAERLKGVDSTLKIQPAKLEDSAVYLCASSPGENLIYGYTFGSGTRLTVV.

A remark on this clone: Other nucleotide sequences from this sample produce the same CDR3. The chain uses TRBV2 and TRBJ2-1; 8 bases are shared with TRBD2. V lost 6 bases, J lost 8 bases, and 6 bases stayed unmatched. From germline, CDR1 is SNHLY and CDR2 FYNNEI. This CDR3 has 13 residues. The chain's CDR3 is CASRGLDRHEQFF. CDR3 coding DNA: TGTGCCAGCAGGGGACTAGATCGCCATGAGCAGTTCTTC.

The gene calls are TRBV29-1 and TRBJ2-1; 7 bases are shared with TRBD2. Losses at the gene ends were 7 bases for V and 7 bases for J; bases not matched to a gene: 13. This CDR3 comprises 14 residues. Germline V lookup: CDR1 SQVTM, CDR2 ANQGSEA. CDR3: CSARGGTSGNEQFF. In nucleotides, the CDR3 is TGCAGCGCCCGGGGAGGGACCTCAGGGAATGAGCAGTTCTTC.

The chain recombines TRBV6-5 with TRBJ1-5; tentative D call: TRBD1 (5 bases). CDR3 length: 13 amino acids. The V end lost 6 bases, the J end lost 7 bases, and 13 bases lay between the germline ends. CDR1 is MNHEY and CDR2 is SVGAGI in the germline V gene. The CDR3: CASSLEYRQPQHF. The CDR3, as DNA: TGTGCCAGCAGCCTCGAGTACAGGCAGCCCCAGCATTTT.

The chain's CDR3 is CASSTTDRYNEQFF. The CDR3 nucleotides read TGCGCCAGCAGCACTACCGACAGATACAATGAGCAGTTCTTC. This sequence joins TRBV5-1 and TRBJ2-1; the D gene is possibly TRBD1 (5 bases). V was trimmed by 4 bases and J by 4 bases, leaving 12 bases between them. The V gene's germline CDR1 is SGHRS and CDR2 YFSETQ. The CDR3 is 14 residues long. The full variable domain, its missing parts supplied by reference TRBV5-1 and TRBJ2-1, is KAGVTQTPRYLIKTRGQQVTLSCSPISGHRSVSWYQQTPGQGLQFLFEYFSETQRNKGNFPGRFSGRQFSNSRSEMNVSTLELGDSALYLCASSTTDRYNEQFFGPGTRLTVL.

The gene calls are TRBV27 and TRBJ2-7, with unresolved D. Germline assignment: CDR1 MNHEY and CDR2 SMNVEV (reference sequence). Trimming pared 5 bases from V and 4 bases from J, leaving 6 bases between. The CDR3 consists of 11 residues. CDR3 DNA: TGTGCCAGCAGTCACAATTACGAGCAGTACTTC. Residues: CASSHNYEQYF.

The V call is TRBV2, the J call TRBJ2-7; 9 bases align to TRBD1. Trimming took 8 bases from V and 5 from J; bases not matched to a gene: 4. The length of the CDR3 is 12 residues. The germline V gene has CDR1 SNHLY and CDR2 FYNNEI. The CDR3 nucleotides are TGTGCCAGCGAGGGACAGGGAGACGAGCAGTACTTC. It codes for CASEGQGDEQYF.

The chain combines TRBV13 with TRBJ1-1; D gene unclear. Deletions cut 2 bases from V and 5 bases from J, with 9 bases between. This CDR3 comprises 13 residues. CDR1 and CDR2 (germline): PRHDT, FYEKMQ (reference sequence). The CDR3 bases are TGTGCCAGCAGCTTATTCGCGGGAACTGAAGCTTTCTTT. Its protein is CASSLFAGTEAFF.

Comments on this clone: This sample includes further DNA sequences coding for the same CDR3. The chain combines TRBV29-1 with TRBJ2-7; D is uncertain. CDR1 is SQVTM and CDR2 is ANQGSEA in the germline V gene. The CDR3 has 12 amino acids. Between the trimmed V and J ends, which lost 0 bases and 3 bases, there was a span of 6 bases. This CDR3 is CSVEEGDYEQYF. The CDR3 DNA is TGCAGCGTTGAAGAAGGAGACTACGAGCAGTACTTC.

The chain combines TRBV30 with TRBJ1-4, with D hard to call. Germline V gives CDR1 GTSNPN, CDR2 SVGIG (reference sequence). V dropped 0 bases and J dropped 4 bases, with 6 bases sitting between them. The CDR3 length is 13 residues. CDR3 in amino acids: CAWSVSRNEKLFF. CDR3 nucleotides: TGTGCCTGGAGTGTATCACGTAATGAAAAACTGTTTTTT.

Only a few counts were recorded for this clone. The rearrangement uses TRBV29-1 and TRBJ2-7; 7 nucleotides align to TRBD1. V lost 6 bases to trimming and J lost 9 bases; unmatched junction nucleotides: 14. Germline CDR1 is SQVTM and CDR2 is ANQGSEA. The CDR3 sequence is 13 residues long. CDR3 sequence reads: CSVVDRAQFGQYF. The CDR3 DNA follows: TGCAGCGTGGTAGACAGGGCCCAATTCGGGCAGTACTTC.

This clone was counted only a few times. The chain employs TRBV29-1 and TRBJ2-3; 10 bases are a match to TRBD1. Per germline, CDR1 SQVTM and CDR2 ANQGSEA. V lost 7 bases and J lost 1; bases outside the gene matches: 5. The CDR3 spans 14 residues. CDR3 residues: CSAVGTGGTDTQYF. In DNA form, the CDR3 reads TGCAGCGCCGTGGGGACAGGGGGCACAGATACGCAGTATTTT.

Written as DNA, the CDR3 is TGTGCCACCAGCAGGGGACAGGGAGTGAACACTGAAGCTTTCTTT. Its translation is CATSRGQGVNTEAFF. The rearrangement uses TRBV15 and TRBJ1-1; 9 bases align to TRBD1. Germline V gene lookup returns CDR1 LNHNV and CDR2 YYDKDF (reference sequence). The CDR3 runs 15 residues. Losses at the gene ends were 3 bases for V and 0 bases for J; bases not matched to a gene: 2.

This chain uses TRBV29-1 with TRBJ2-3; weak D call: TRBD2 (6 bases). Per the germline V gene, CDR1 is SQVTM and CDR2 is ANQGSEA. There are 15 residues in the CDR3. Between the trimmed V and J ends, which lost 6 bases and 0 bases, there was a span of 16 bases. CDR3 loop: CSVTPRGTSTDTQYF. The CDR3 DNA sequence: TGCAGCGTAACTCCGCGGGGAACTAGCACAGATACGCAGTATTTT.

V is TRBV30 and J is TRBJ2-1; no clear D gene. Germline V CDR1 and CDR2: GTSNPN, SVGIG (reference sequence). V was shortened by 2 bases and J by 6 bases, with 8 bases between the two germline ends. The CDR3 contains 12 residues. CDR3 sequence (DNA): TGTGCCTGGAGTATGGTTTTCAATGAGCAGTTCTTC. The encoded protein is CAWSMVFNEQFF.

This clone appeared a few times. The CDR3: CASSSIDSFDGYTF. The CDR3 nucleotides are TGCGCCAGCAGCTCAATAGACAGTTTCGATGGCTACACCTTC. The chain combines TRBV5-1 with TRBJ1-2; D may be TRBD1 (5 bases). Germline loops: CDR1 SGHRS, CDR2 YFSETQ. CDR3 length: 14 residues. Trimming cost V 3 bases and J 6 bases, with 15 bases left between them.

This clone was counted between two and nine times. The J gene is TRBJ2-7, the V gene TRBV7-9; D is undetermined. V lost 0 bases, J lost 5 bases, and 8 bases lay in between. From germline, CDR1 is SEHNR and CDR2 FQNEAQ (reference sequence). This CDR3 spans 13 amino acids. The CDR3 region is CASSLAGQDEQYF. CDR3 nucleotide sequence: TGTGCCAGCAGCTTAGCTGGTCAGGACGAGCAGTACTTC.

This chain uses TRBV5-1 with TRBJ2-7; TRBD1 matches at 8 bases. The CDR3 sequence is 15 residues long. Germline V gene lookup returns CDR1 SGHRS and CDR2 YFSETQ. The junction had 7 bases not matched to a gene; V was cut back by 3 bases and J by 2 bases. CDR3 in DNA: TGCGCCAGCAGCTACGGGACAGGAGGGACCTACGAGCAGTACTTC. Its translation is CASSYGTGGTYEQYF.

This clone was counted between two and nine times. This chain joins TRBV4-1 and TRBJ2-3, with D unclear. Per germline, CDR1 MGHRA and CDR2 YSYEKL. V was cut by 0 bases and J by 1 base, with 8 bases left in between. The CDR3 runs 15 residues. The CDR3, as DNA: TGCGCCAGCAGCCAAGATGACGGAGGCACAGATACGCAGTATTTT. Translating gives CASSQDDGGTDTQYF.

There are a few counts of this clone. The V call is TRBV5-1, the J call TRBJ1-6; 10 bases are a match to TRBD1. CDR1 SGHRS and CDR2 YFSETQ come from the germline V gene. The CDR3 totals 16 residues. Germline trimming cut 7 bases from V and 7 bases from J; bases unmatched to any gene: 11. The CDR3 region is CASASGTGESNSPLHF. The CDR3 DNA reads TGCGCCAGCGCATCCGGGACAGGGGAATCAAATTCACCCCTCCACTTT.

This clone has only a few counts. The gene calls are TRBV2 and TRBJ2-4; no firm D call. Deletions cut 3 bases from V and 4 bases from J, with 13 bases between. Per germline, CDR1 SNHLY and CDR2 FYNNEI. This CDR3 contains 15 residues. The DNA for the CDR3 is TGTGCCAGCAGTGACAGGCTCGGTCATAAAAACATTCAGTACTTC. Amino acid sequence: CASSDRLGHKNIQYF. Full variable domain (missing parts from reference TRBV2 and TRBJ2-4): EPEVTQTPSHQVTQMGQEVILRCVPISNHLYFYWYRQILGQKVEFLVSFYNNEISEKSEIFDDQFSVERPDGSNFTLKIRSTKLEDSAMYFCASSDRLGHKNIQYFGAGTRLSVL.

This clone was detected only a few times. The V and J genes are TRBV2 and TRBJ2-3; D is tentatively TRBD1 or TRBD2 (5 bases each). CDR1 is SNHLY, CDR2 FYNNEI, per germline. The CDR3 contains 14 residues. Deletions cut 6 bases from V and 3 bases from J, with 13 bases between. The CDR3 nucleotides are TGTGCCAGCAGCCGAGGGAAGGGGACAGATACGCAGTATTTT. It yields the protein CASSRGKGTDTQYF.

V gene TRBV9 combines with J gene TRBJ1-2, with D hard to call. Germline V gene data show CDR1 as SGDLS and CDR2 as YYNGEE. V dropped 3 bases and J dropped 13 bases, with 10 bases sitting between them. This CDR3 comprises 10 residues. The CDR3 loop reads CASSGMVFTF. DNA for the CDR3: TGTGCCAGCAGCGGGATGGTTTTCACCTTC.

This clone was counted between two and nine times. The same CDR3 can be traced to other DNA sequences in this sample. This chain connects TRBV4-3 to TRBJ1-1; D is perhaps TRBD1 (6 bases). V dropped 0 bases and J dropped 5 bases, with 13 bases sitting between them. The CDR3 extends over 15 amino acids. The V gene's germline CDR1 is LGHNA and CDR2 YSLEER. CDR3 bases: TGCGCCAGCAGCCAAGATCGGGGTACAGGGACTGAAGCTTTCTTT. This encodes CASSQDRGTGTEAFF.

V is TRBV18 and J is TRBJ1-1; D gene uncertain. Germline assignment: CDR1 KGHSH and CDR2 LQKENI. This CDR3 spans 13 amino acids. V dropped 3 bases and J dropped 0 bases, with 5 bases sitting between them. In DNA form, the CDR3 reads TGTGCCAGCTCACCGGAAGTGAACACTGAAGCTTTCTTT. Residues: CASSPEVNTEAFF.

The chain carries TRBV7-6 and TRBJ1-1; D might be TRBD1 (6 bases). Germline V gene lookup returns CDR1 SGHVS and CDR2 FNYEAQ. The CDR3 has 14 residues. V was shortened by 0 bases and J by 1 base, with 6 bases between the two germline ends. The CDR3 DNA reads as TGTGCCAGCAGCTTAGCAGGGGGGAACACTGAAGCTTTCTTT. Encoded protein: CASSLAGGNTEAFF.

The chain is built from TRBV5-1 and TRBJ1-1; possible D gene TRBD1, 6 bases. Per germline, CDR1 SGHRS and CDR2 YFSETQ. This CDR3 region has 14 residues. V dropped 5 bases and J dropped 3 bases, with 14 bases sitting between them. The CDR3 DNA is TGCGCCAGCAGACGCGATACAGGGCACACTGAAGCTTTCTTT. This gives the protein CASRRDTGHTEAFF.

The V call is TRBV4-3, the J call TRBJ2-1; a possible D gene is TRBD2 (7 bases). The ends were cut back, 1 base at V and 6 bases at J, with 16 bases in the middle. Germline-derived CDR1 and CDR2 are LGHNA and YSLEER. The CDR3 is 16 residues long. This chain's CDR3 is CASSQGFDGGLNEQFF. The CDR3 DNA reads as TGCGCCAGCAGCCAAGGTTTTGACGGGGGGCTCAATGAGCAGTTCTTC.